Described below is a single T cell receptor (beta chain) sequence and its context. Its specificity is unknown. V was pared by 0 bases and J by 2 bases, with 8 bases between. Germline lookup yields CDR1 MGHRA and CDR2 YSYEKL. The CDR3 is 15 residues long. Unique molecular identifiers were added to individual cDNA molecules. TCRdb ran MiXCR on the 5' RACE reads and lists one entry per CDR3 protein. The sample includes tens of thousands of distinct CDR3 sequences, under 15% of them seen just once. This sample was included in a study of early T cells in non-severe SARS-CoV-2 infection. Study-level results: VDJdb matching favored anti-spike CD8 responses, missing private and CD4 specificities.

The chain carries TRBV4-1 and TRBJ1-5; D gene unclear. This TCR was sampled from an adult who was a healthcare worker with PCR-confirmed SARS-CoV-2 infection or an uninfected control (not recorded which). Sequenced material: whole blood, taken at baseline. DNA of the CDR3: TGCGCCAGCAGCCAAGACGGTCTGGGCAATCAGCCCCAGCATTTT. Protein product: CASSQDGLGNQPQHF.